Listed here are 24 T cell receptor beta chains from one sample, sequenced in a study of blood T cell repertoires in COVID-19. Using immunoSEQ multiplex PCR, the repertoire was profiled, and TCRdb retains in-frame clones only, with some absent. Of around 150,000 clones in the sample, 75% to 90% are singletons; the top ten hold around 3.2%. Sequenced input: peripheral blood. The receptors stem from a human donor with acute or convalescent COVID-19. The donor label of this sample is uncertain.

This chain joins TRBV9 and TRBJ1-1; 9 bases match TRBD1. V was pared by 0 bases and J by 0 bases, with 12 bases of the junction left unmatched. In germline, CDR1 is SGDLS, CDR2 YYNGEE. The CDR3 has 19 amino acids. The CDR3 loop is CASSVATGTGSFMNTEAFF. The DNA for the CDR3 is TGTGCCAGCAGCGTAGCTACGGGGACAGGGAGCTTCATGAACACTGAAGCTTTCTTT.

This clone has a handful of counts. As DNA, the CDR3 is TGCGCCAGCAGCCTGACAGGGGCCGACGAGCAGTACTTC. This sequence encodes CASSLTGADEQYF. The chain combines TRBV5-1 with TRBJ2-7, with TRBD1 matching over 8 bases. In germline, CDR1 is SGHRS, CDR2 YFSETQ. The J segment lost 5 bases and the V segment lost 4 bases, leaving 5 bases of the junction unmatched. This CDR3 contains 13 residues.

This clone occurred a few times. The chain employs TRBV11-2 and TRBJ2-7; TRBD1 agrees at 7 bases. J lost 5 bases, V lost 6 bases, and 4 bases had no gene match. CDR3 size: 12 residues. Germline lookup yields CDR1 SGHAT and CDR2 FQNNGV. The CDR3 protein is CASRPGQDEQYF. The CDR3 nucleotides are TGTGCCAGCAGGCCCGGACAGGACGAGCAGTACTTC.

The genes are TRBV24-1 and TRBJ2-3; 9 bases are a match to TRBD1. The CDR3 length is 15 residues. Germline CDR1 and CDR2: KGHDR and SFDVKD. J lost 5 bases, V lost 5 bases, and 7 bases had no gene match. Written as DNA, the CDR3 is TGTGCCACCAGTGGTGCACAGGGGGCCGTAGATACGCAGTATTTT. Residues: CATSGAQGAVDTQYF.

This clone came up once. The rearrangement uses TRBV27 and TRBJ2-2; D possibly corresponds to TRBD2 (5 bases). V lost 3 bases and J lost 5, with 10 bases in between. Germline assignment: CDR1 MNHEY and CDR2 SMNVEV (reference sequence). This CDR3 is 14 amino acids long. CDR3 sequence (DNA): TGTGCCAGCAGTTTTAATCGAGGGACCGGGGAGCTGTTTTTT. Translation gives CASSFNRGTGELFF.

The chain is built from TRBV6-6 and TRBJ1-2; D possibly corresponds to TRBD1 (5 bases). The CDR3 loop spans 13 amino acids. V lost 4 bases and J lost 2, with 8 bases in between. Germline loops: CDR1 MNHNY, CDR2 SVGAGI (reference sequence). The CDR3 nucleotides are TGTGCCAGCAGTTCCCAGGGAAACTATGGCTACACCTTC. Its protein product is CASSSQGNYGYTF.

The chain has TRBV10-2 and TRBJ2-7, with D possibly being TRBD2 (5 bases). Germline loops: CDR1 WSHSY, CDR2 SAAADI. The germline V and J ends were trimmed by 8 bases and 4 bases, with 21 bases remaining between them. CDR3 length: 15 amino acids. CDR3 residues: CASEASLSGDYEQYF. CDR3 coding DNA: TGCGCCAGCGAAGCGTCCCTCAGCGGAGATTACGAGCAGTACTTC.

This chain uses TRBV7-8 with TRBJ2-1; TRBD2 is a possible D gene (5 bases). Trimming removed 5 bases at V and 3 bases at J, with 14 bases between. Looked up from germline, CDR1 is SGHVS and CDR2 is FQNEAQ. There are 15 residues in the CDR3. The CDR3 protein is CASSASAGFYNEQFF. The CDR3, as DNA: TGTGCCAGCAGCGCAAGCGCGGGCTTCTACAATGAGCAGTTCTTC.

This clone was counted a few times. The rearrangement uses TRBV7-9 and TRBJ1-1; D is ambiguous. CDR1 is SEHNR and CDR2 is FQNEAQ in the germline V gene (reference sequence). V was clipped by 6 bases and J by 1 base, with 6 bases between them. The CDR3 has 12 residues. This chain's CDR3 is CASRAPNTEAFF. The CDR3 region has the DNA TGTGCCAGCAGGGCCCCGAACACTGAAGCTTTCTTT.

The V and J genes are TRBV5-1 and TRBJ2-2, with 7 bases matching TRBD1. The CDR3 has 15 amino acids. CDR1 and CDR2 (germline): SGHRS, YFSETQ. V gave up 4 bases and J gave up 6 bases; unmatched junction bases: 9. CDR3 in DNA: TGCGCCAGCAGCGTACGACAGGGAGACGCCGGGGAGCTGTTTTTT. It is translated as CASSVRQGDAGELFF.

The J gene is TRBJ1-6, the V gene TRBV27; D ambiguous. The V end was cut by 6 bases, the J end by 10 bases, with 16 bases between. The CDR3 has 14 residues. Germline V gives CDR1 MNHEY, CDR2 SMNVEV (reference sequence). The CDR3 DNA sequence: TGTGCCAGCAGGATCGACACCGCTCCCTCACCCCTCCACTTT. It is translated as CASRIDTAPSPLHF.

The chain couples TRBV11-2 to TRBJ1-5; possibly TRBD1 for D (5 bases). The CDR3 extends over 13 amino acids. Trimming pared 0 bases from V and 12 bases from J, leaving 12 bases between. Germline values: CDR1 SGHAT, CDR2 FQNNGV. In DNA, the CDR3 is TGTGCCAGCAGCTTAGAGATTGGGGCCGTCCAGCATTTT. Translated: CASSLEIGAVQHF.

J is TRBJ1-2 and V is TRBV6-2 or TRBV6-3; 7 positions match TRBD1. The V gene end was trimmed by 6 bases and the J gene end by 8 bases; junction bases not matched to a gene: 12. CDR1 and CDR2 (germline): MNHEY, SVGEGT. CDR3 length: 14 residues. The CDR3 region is CASSWQGVFRGYTF. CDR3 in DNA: TGTGCCAGCAGCTGGCAGGGGGTGTTTAGAGGCTACACCTTC.

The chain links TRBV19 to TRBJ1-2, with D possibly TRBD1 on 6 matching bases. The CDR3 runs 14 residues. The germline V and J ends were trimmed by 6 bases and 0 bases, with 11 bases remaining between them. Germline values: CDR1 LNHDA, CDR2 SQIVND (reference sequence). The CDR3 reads CASRTTGTNYGYTF. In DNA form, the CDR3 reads TGTGCCAGTAGGACGACAGGAACTAACTATGGCTACACCTTC.

CDR3 sequence reads: CASSVTGTSGGETQYF. CDR3 in DNA: TGTGCCAGCAGCGTTACCGGGACTAGCGGGGGTGAGACCCAGTACTTC. The chain combines TRBV7-9 with TRBJ2-5; 14 bases are shared with TRBD2. The CDR3 runs to 16 residues. Germline V gene sequence: CDR1 SEHNR, CDR2 FQNEAQ (reference sequence). Germline trimming cut 5 bases from V and 5 bases from J; bases unmatched to any gene: 7.

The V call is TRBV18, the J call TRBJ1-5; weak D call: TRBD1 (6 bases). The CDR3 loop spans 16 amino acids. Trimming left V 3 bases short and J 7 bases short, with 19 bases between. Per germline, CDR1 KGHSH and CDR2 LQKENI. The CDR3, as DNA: TGTGCCAGCTCACCTAGGGGACACGCGGACGGGCAGCCCCAGCATTTT. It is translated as CASSPRGHADGQPQHF.

The chain's CDR3 is CASSPGQNYGYTF. The DNA of the CDR3 is TGTGCCAGCAGCCCGGGACAGAACTATGGCTACACCTTC. The gene calls are TRBV14 and TRBJ1-2, with 7 positions matching TRBD1. With 4 bases clipped from V and 2 bases from J, the junction kept 1 base outside the gene matches. Germline loops: CDR1 SGHDN, CDR2 FVKESK. This CDR3 comprises 13 residues.

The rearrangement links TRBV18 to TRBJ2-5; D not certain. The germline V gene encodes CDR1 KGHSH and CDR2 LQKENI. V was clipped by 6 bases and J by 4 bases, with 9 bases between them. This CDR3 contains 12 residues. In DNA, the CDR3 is TGTGCCAGCTCCCCCTTCGGAGAGACCCAGTACTTC. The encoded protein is CASSPFGETQYF. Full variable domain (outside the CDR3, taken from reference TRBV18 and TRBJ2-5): NAGVMQNPRHLVRRRGQEARLRCSPMKGHSHVYWYRQLPEEGLKFMVYLQKENIIDESGMPKERFSAEFPKEGPSILRIQQVVRGDSAAYFCASSPFGETQYFGPGTRLLVL.

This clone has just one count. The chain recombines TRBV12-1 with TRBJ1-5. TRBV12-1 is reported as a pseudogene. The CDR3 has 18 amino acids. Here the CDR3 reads CASRPKHPACEGGQPQHF. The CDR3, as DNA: TGTGCCAGCAGACCGAAACACCCGGCCTGTGAGGGTGGTCAGCCCCAGCATTTT.

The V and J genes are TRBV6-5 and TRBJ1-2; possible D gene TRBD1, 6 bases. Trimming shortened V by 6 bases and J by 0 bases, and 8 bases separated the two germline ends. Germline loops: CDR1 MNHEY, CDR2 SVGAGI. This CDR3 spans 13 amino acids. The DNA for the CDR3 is TGTGCCAGCAGGGACAGTACTAACTATGGCTACACCTTC. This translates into CASRDSTNYGYTF.

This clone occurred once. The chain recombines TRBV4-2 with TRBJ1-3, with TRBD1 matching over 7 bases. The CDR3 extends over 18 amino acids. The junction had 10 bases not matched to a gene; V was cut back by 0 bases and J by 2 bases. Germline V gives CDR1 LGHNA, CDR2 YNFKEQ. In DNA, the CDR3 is TGTGCCAGCAGCCAAGATGGGCAGGGGGTGGTCGCTGGAAACACCATATATTTT. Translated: CASSQDGQGVVAGNTIYF.

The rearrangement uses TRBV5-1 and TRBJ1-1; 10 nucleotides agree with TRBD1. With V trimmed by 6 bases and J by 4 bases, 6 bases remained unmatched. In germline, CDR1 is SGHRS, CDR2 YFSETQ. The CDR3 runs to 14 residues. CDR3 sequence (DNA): TGCGCCAGCACTCCGGGACAGGGGATCACTGAAGCTTTCTTT. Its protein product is CASTPGQGITEAFF.

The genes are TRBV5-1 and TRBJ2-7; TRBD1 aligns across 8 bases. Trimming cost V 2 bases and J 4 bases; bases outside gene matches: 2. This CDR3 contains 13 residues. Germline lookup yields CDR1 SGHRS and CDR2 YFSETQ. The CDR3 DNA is TGCGCCAGCAGCTTACAGGGGGAGTACGAGCAGTACTTC. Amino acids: CASSLQGEYEQYF.

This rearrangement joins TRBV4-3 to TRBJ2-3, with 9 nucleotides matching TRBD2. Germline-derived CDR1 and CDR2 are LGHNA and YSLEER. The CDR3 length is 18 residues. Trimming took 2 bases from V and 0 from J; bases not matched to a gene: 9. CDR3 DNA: TGCGCCAGCAGCCAATTTATAGCGGGGGCGTCTAGCACAGATACGCAGTATTTT. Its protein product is CASSQFIAGASSTDTQYF.